The subject of this entry is one T cell receptor (beta chain). Its antigen remains unknown. The source of the sample is a study of breast tumors, draining lymph nodes, adjacent tissues. Overall study findings and caveats: Compared with lymph nodes, tumors were less diverse; compared with nontumor tissue, more. Luminal-like breast cancer showed significantly greater tumor-nontumor repertoire similarity than basal-like breast cancer did. Tumor T cell lymph node origin was a supported hypothesis, not proven. Most tumor T cells seemingly derive from lymph node, then expand in tumor.

MiXCR, run by TCRdb on the multiplex PCR reads, gives a single entry per CDR3 protein. The sample lists about 180,000 distinct CDR3 sequences, roughly a third occurring once. The lymph nodes were axillary draining lymph nodes from breast cancer patients. The CDR3 extends over 14 amino acids. CDR1 and CDR2 (germline): DFQATT, SNEGSKA (reference sequence). Trimming took off 6 bases at V and 1 base at J, with 15 bases between the two ends. The rearrangement uses TRBV20-1 and TRBJ2-5; possibly TRBD1 or TRBD2 for D (7 bases each). Source material: axillary lymph node tissue. The TCR sequence derives from a female donor with breast cancer. Some clones in this sample may be carry-over from other donors' samples. CDR3 in DNA: TGCAGTGCCCGGGGACAGCGGGGCCAAGAGACCCAGTACTTC. As protein: CSARGQRGQETQYF.